These T cell receptor beta chains were read from a single sample in a study of shared clonotypes between healthy human individuals. The protocol was immunoSEQ multiplex PCR, while the TCRdb copy is restricted to in-frame clones and leaves out a portion. This repertoire shows around 1.5 million clones, nearly 99% found once; its top ten account for roughly 0.42%. The sequenced sample was naive CD4+ T cells sorted from blood. The receptor set was obtained from a man aged 25 to 45 in good health. Both conserved end residues are part of each CDR3. A D gene is named only where the DNA matches it firmly. The size field is filled for only some rows; it gives once, few, many or a size class.

CDR3 DNA: TGTGCCATCAGCCCCCAGGGTACACACACTGAAGCTTTCTTT
CDR3 protein: CAISPQGTHTEAFF
J gene: TRBJ1-1
clone size: NA
D gene: NA
V gene: TRBV10-3

CDR3 DNA: TGTGCCAGCAAGCAACAGGGGGCAGCAGGTCAGCCCCAGCATTTT
CDR3 protein: CASKQQGAAGQPQHF
J gene: TRBJ1-5
clone size: once
D gene: TRBD1
V gene: TRBV27

CDR3 DNA: TGTGCCAGCAGTTTTCCGGGTTCTAATGAAAAACTGTTTTTT
CDR3 protein: CASSFPGSNEKLFF
J gene: TRBJ1-4
clone size: NA
D gene: NA
V gene: TRBV28

CDR3 DNA: TGTGCCAGCAGCCAGGGCCTGCGAGGCACAGATACGCAGTATTTT
CDR3 protein: CASSQGLRGTDTQYF
J gene: TRBJ2-3
clone size: NA
D gene: NA
V gene: TRBV11-2

CDR3 DNA: TGTGCCAGCAGTTATCGGACAGGGGCGAAAAAATTCTCCTACGAGCAGTACTTC
CDR3 protein: CASSYRTGAKKFSYEQYF
J gene: TRBJ2-7
clone size: NA
D gene: TRBD1
V gene: TRBV28

CDR3 DNA: TGTGCCAGCAGCTTGTTTACTAGCGGGATTATCGGGGGATACAATGAGCAGTTCTTC
CDR3 protein: CASSLFTSGIIGGYNEQFF
J gene: TRBJ2-1
clone size: NA
D gene: TRBD2
V gene: TRBV7-9

CDR3 DNA: TGTGCCAGCAGCTTGGTATGGGTTGACGGGGAGCTGTTTTTT
CDR3 protein: CASSLVWVDGELFF
J gene: TRBJ2-2
clone size: NA
D gene: NA
V gene: TRBV5-6

CDR3 DNA: TGCGCCAGCAGCCAAAGTACGGCGAGAGCTGGGAGCTCCTACGAGCAGTACTTC
CDR3 protein: CASSQSTARAGSSYEQYF
J gene: TRBJ2-7
clone size: NA
D gene: NA
V gene: TRBV4-3

CDR3 DNA: TGTGCCAGTAGTAAGCGTTACAGGGCCATTAATGAGCAGTTCTTC
CDR3 protein: CASSKRYRAINEQFF
J gene: TRBJ2-1
clone size: NA
D gene: NA
V gene: TRBV19

CDR3 DNA: TGTGCCACCAGCAGAGAGGGAGGGGTGGCTAGTGGAAACACCATATATTTT
CDR3 protein: CATSREGGVASGNTIYF
J gene: TRBJ1-3
clone size: once
D gene: NA
V gene: TRBV15

CDR3 DNA: TGTGCCAGCAGCGCGGGATCTTACAATGAGCAGTTCTTC
CDR3 protein: CASSAGSYNEQFF
J gene: TRBJ2-1
clone size: NA
D gene: NA
V gene: TRBV9

CDR3 DNA: TGCGCCAGCAGCTTGGGCCTAGCGAGACTTAATGAGCAGTTCTTC
CDR3 protein: CASSLGLARLNEQFF
J gene: TRBJ2-1
clone size: NA
D gene: NA
V gene: TRBV5-1

CDR3 DNA: TGCAGCGTACAGGGATTACAAGAGACCCAGTACTTC
CDR3 protein: CSVQGLQETQYF
J gene: TRBJ2-5
clone size: NA
D gene: NA
V gene: TRBV29-1

CDR3 DNA: TGTGCCTGGAGTGTAGGGGACCGGGGCACAGATACGCAGTATTTT
CDR3 protein: CAWSVGDRGTDTQYF
J gene: TRBJ2-3
clone size: NA
D gene: NA
V gene: TRBV30

CDR3 DNA: TGTGCCAGTAGCACCAGGGGTGCCCAGTACTTC
CDR3 protein: CASSTRGAQYF
J gene: TRBJ2-5
clone size: NA
D gene: NA
V gene: TRBV19

CDR3 DNA: TGTGCCAGCAGCGTGGACAGTGCCGCAAATACGCAGTATTTT
CDR3 protein: CASSVDSAANTQYF
J gene: TRBJ2-3
clone size: NA
D gene: NA
V gene: TRBV9

CDR3 DNA: TGCGCCAGCAGCTCTCGACCCCTTACTAGCGGGAGTTTATTTAGCACAGATACGCAGTATTTT
CDR3 protein: CASSSRPLTSGSLFSTDTQYF
J gene: TRBJ2-3
clone size: once
D gene: TRBD2
V gene: TRBV5-1

CDR3 DNA: TGCAGCGTTTTAAGACAGGAAGACACTGAAGCTTTCTTT
CDR3 protein: CSVLRQEDTEAFF
J gene: TRBJ1-1
clone size: NA
D gene: NA
V gene: TRBV29-1

CDR3 DNA: TGTGCCAGCACCAGGCAAAGCTCCTACAATGAGCAGTTCTTC
CDR3 protein: CASTRQSSYNEQFF
J gene: TRBJ2-1
clone size: NA
D gene: NA
V gene: TRBV9

CDR3 DNA: TGTGCCAGCAGTAGGACCGGGACTAGCATGGATACGCAGTATTTT
CDR3 protein: CASSRTGTSMDTQYF
J gene: TRBJ2-3
clone size: NA
D gene: TRBD2
V gene: TRBV6-5

CDR3 DNA: TGTGCCAGCAGCGTAGGCGGATTTACCTATGGCTACACCTTC
CDR3 protein: CASSVGGFTYGYTF
J gene: TRBJ1-2
clone size: NA
D gene: NA
V gene: TRBV9

CDR3 DNA: TGTGCCAGTAGTATACGGGGTTCTGGGACAGCTGAAGCTTTCTTT
CDR3 protein: CASSIRGSGTAEAFF
J gene: TRBJ1-1
clone size: NA
D gene: TRBD1
V gene: TRBV19

CDR3 DNA: TGTGCCAGCAGCTTAGTACTAGCGGGAGGCACAGATACGCAGTATTTT
CDR3 protein: CASSLVLAGGTDTQYF
J gene: TRBJ2-3
clone size: NA
D gene: TRBD2
V gene: TRBV7-9

CDR3 DNA: TGTGCCAGTAGTATTAGGGGTATGGGGACTGAAGCTTTCTTT
CDR3 protein: CASSIRGMGTEAFF
J gene: TRBJ1-1
clone size: NA
D gene: NA
V gene: TRBV19

CDR3 DNA: TGCGCCAGCAGCTCGGGACAGGGGTACGAGCAGTACTTC
CDR3 protein: CASSSGQGYEQYF
J gene: TRBJ2-7
clone size: few
D gene: TRBD1
V gene: TRBV5-1

CDR3 DNA: TGTGCCAGCAGCGGGGGACATCTGGGGGTCGATGAGCAGTTCTTC
CDR3 protein: CASSGGHLGVDEQFF
J gene: TRBJ2-1
clone size: NA
D gene: NA
V gene: TRBV9

CDR3 DNA: TGTGCCAGCAGCTTACAGGGTATTTCGGCTGAAGCTTTCTTT
CDR3 protein: CASSLQGISAEAFF
J gene: TRBJ1-1
clone size: NA
D gene: NA
V gene: TRBV7-9

CDR3 DNA: TGCAGCGTTGATGACTATGGCTACACCTTC
CDR3 protein: CSVDDYGYTF
J gene: TRBJ1-2
clone size: NA
D gene: NA
V gene: TRBV29-1

CDR3 DNA: TGCGCCAGCAGAGTCACGGGAACGCCAACTATAACCGGGGAGCTGTTTTTT
CDR3 protein: CASRVTGTPTITGELFF
J gene: TRBJ2-2
clone size: NA
D gene: NA
V gene: TRBV5-1

CDR3 DNA: TGCGCCAGCAGCTTGGCGCCAGGATCGAACACCGGGGAGCTGTTTTTT
CDR3 protein: CASSLAPGSNTGELFF
J gene: TRBJ2-2
clone size: NA
D gene: NA
V gene: TRBV5-1

CDR3 DNA: TGTGCCAGTAGTATAGATCCTAGCGGCAATGAGCAGTTCTTC
CDR3 protein: CASSIDPSGNEQFF
J gene: TRBJ2-1
clone size: NA
D gene: TRBD2
V gene: TRBV19

CDR3 DNA: TGTGCCAGCAGTGTAGGGGGCGATCAGCCCCAGCATTTT
CDR3 protein: CASSVGGDQPQHF
J gene: TRBJ1-5
clone size: NA
D gene: TRBD1
V gene: TRBV5-8

CDR3 DNA: TGTGCCAGCTCGGGCGACGGATACAATGAGCAGTTCTTC
CDR3 protein: CASSGDGYNEQFF
J gene: TRBJ2-1
clone size: NA
D gene: NA
V gene: TRBV2

CDR3 DNA: TGTGCCAGCAGCGTATCCGGACTAGGGACCTACAATGAGCAGTTCTTC
CDR3 protein: CASSVSGLGTYNEQFF
J gene: TRBJ2-1
clone size: NA
D gene: TRBD2
V gene: TRBV9

CDR3 DNA: TGTGCCAGCGGGTCCGGGACAGGACTAAACACTGAAGCTTTCTTT
CDR3 protein: CASGSGTGLNTEAFF
J gene: TRBJ1-1
clone size: NA
D gene: TRBD1
V gene: TRBV28

CDR3 DNA: TGTGCCAGCAGTTTATTATCGGTTAGCCTACAGCGGGACGAAAGCACAGATACGCAGTATTTT
CDR3 protein: CASSLLSVSLQRDESTDTQYF
J gene: TRBJ2-3
clone size: NA
D gene: TRBD2
V gene: TRBV27

CDR3 DNA: TGCGCCAGCAGCTTGGGGACAGGGTCCGGGGCCAACGTCCTGACTTTC
CDR3 protein: CASSLGTGSGANVLTF
J gene: TRBJ2-6
clone size: once
D gene: TRBD1
V gene: TRBV5-1

CDR3 DNA: TGTGCCAGCAGTTTGAAGGACAGGGGCCCCTATGGCTACACCTTC
CDR3 protein: CASSLKDRGPYGYTF
J gene: TRBJ1-2
clone size: NA
D gene: TRBD1
V gene: TRBV28

CDR3 DNA: TGCGCCAGCAGCCGCAAGACCGGGACAGAAGACTACGAGCAGTACTTC
CDR3 protein: CASSRKTGTEDYEQYF
J gene: TRBJ2-7
clone size: NA
D gene: TRBD1
V gene: TRBV4-3

CDR3 DNA: TGTGCCAGCAGTTTTTTACCGGGACAGGTGGCGAGTGGCTACACCTTC
CDR3 protein: CASSFLPGQVASGYTF
J gene: TRBJ1-2
clone size: NA
D gene: TRBD1
V gene: TRBV6-6

CDR3 DNA: TGTGCCAGCAGTTTATCCGGGTCCCAGCGGTCCGAGCAGTACTTC
CDR3 protein: CASSLSGSQRSEQYF
J gene: TRBJ2-7
clone size: NA
D gene: NA
V gene: TRBV28

CDR3 DNA: TGTGCCACCCGTCTCCCCTGGGGCGAGACAGATACGCAGTATTTT
CDR3 protein: CATRLPWGETDTQYF
J gene: TRBJ2-3
clone size: once
D gene: NA
V gene: TRBV15

CDR3 DNA: NA
CDR3 protein: CASSGWTWGSGANVLTF
J gene: TRBJ2-6
clone size: NA
D gene: NA
V gene: TRBV21-1

CDR3 DNA: TGTGCCAGCAGCCTCCGACAGAACACCGGGGAGCTGTTTTTT
CDR3 protein: CASSLRQNTGELFF
J gene: TRBJ2-2
clone size: NA
D gene: NA
V gene: TRBV7-2

CDR3 DNA: TGTGCCAGCAGCCAAACGGGGAGCGGCCCCTTTGGTGATGAGCAGTTCTTC
CDR3 protein: CASSQTGSGPFGDEQFF
J gene: TRBJ2-1
clone size: NA
D gene: NA
V gene: TRBV4-2

CDR3 DNA: TGTGCCAGCAGTGATGTTAGGGGGCGGTTTGAGGAAGCTTTCTTT
CDR3 protein: CASSDVRGRFEEAFF
J gene: TRBJ1-1
clone size: NA
D gene: TRBD1
V gene: TRBV25-1

CDR3 DNA: TGCGCCAGCAGCCAAACAGGGACGGGTGAAAAACTGTTTTTT
CDR3 protein: CASSQTGTGEKLFF
J gene: TRBJ1-4
clone size: NA
D gene: NA
V gene: TRBV4-1

CDR3 DNA: TGTGCCAGCTGCCTAGCGAGTACCTACGAGCAGTACTTC
CDR3 protein: CASCLASTYEQYF
J gene: TRBJ2-7
clone size: NA
D gene: NA
V gene: TRBV18

CDR3 DNA: TGCGCCAGCAGCTTGGCGGGTGCAGGAGAGGGGCCCCAGCATTTT
CDR3 protein: CASSLAGAGEGPQHF
J gene: TRBJ1-5
clone size: NA
D gene: NA
V gene: TRBV5-1

CDR3 DNA: TGTGCCAGCAGCCAAGATCGAGCAGATACGCAGTATTTT
CDR3 protein: CASSQDRADTQYF
J gene: TRBJ2-3
clone size: NA
D gene: NA
V gene: TRBV14

CDR3 DNA: TGCAGCGCCAAAAAAGGGACAGGTAGTCATGGCTACACCTTC
CDR3 protein: CSAKKGTGSHGYTF
J gene: TRBJ1-2
clone size: NA
D gene: TRBD1
V gene: TRBV29-1

CDR3 DNA: TGTGCCAGCAGCCATTTTGGATACGAGCAGTACTTC
CDR3 protein: CASSHFGYEQYF
J gene: TRBJ2-7
clone size: NA
D gene: NA
V gene: TRBV14

CDR3 DNA: TGTGCCAGCAGCCTCCGACTAGACTACAATGAGCAGTTCTTC
CDR3 protein: CASSLRLDYNEQFF
J gene: TRBJ2-1
clone size: NA
D gene: NA
V gene: TRBV14

CDR3 DNA: TGTGCCAGCAGTGAAGGAGGTGGAATTTCCTACGAGCAGTACTTC
CDR3 protein: CASSEGGGISYEQYF
J gene: TRBJ2-7
clone size: NA
D gene: NA
V gene: TRBV2